This entry lists 28 T cell receptor beta chains sequenced from one sample in a study of a mutant IDH1 vaccine in newly diagnosed glioma. Time point in this sample: baseline, week 1 (first vaccination visit). Stated treatment: pre-vaccination baseline after standard-of-care therapy. Sequenced by immunoSEQ multiplex PCR; TCRdb stores in-frame clones only, minus some. The sample records about 38,000 clones, 92% being singletons. The sequencing used PBMCs, collected from a glioma patient treated with radiotherapy, temozolomide or both. The source of these receptors is a man in his late teens or twenties with glioma.

V and J are TRBV27 and TRBJ1-2; D unresolved. V was cut by 6 bases and J by 3 bases, with 20 bases left in between. From germline, CDR1 is MNHEY and CDR2 SMNVEV (reference sequence). This CDR3 region has 16 residues. The DNA for the CDR3 is TGTGCCAGCAGCCTTACCTACCCCCCAGACGACTATGGCTACACCTTC. This translates into CASSLTYPPDDYGYTF.

This clone was detected once. CDR3 sequence: CASSEGANQPQHF. DNA of the CDR3: TGTGCCAGCAGTGAAGGGGCGAATCAGCCCCAGCATTTT. The J gene is TRBJ1-5, the V gene TRBV6-1; D gene unclear. CDR3 size: 13 residues. Germline CDR1 reads MNHNS; CDR2 reads SASEGT. V was shortened by 1 base and J by 4 bases, with 5 bases between the two germline ends.

The V and J genes are TRBV5-5 and TRBJ2-1; unclear D gene. CDR3 length equals 14 residues. The germline V gene has CDR1 SGHKS and CDR2 YYEKEE (reference sequence). Trimming took off 2 bases at V and 6 bases at J, with 12 bases between the two ends. This chain's CDR3 is CASSFPGGLNEQFF. The CDR3 DNA follows: TGTGCCAGCAGCTTCCCTGGTGGGCTCAATGAGCAGTTCTTC.

This chain connects TRBV9 to TRBJ1-2, with a tentative D call TRBD1 (5 bases). V was clipped by 4 bases and J by 7 bases, with 29 bases between them. This CDR3 comprises 18 residues. The germline V gene has CDR1 SGDLS and CDR2 YYNGEE. DNA of the CDR3: TGTGCCAGCAGCCCTCAAGGGGCAGGGTCCCCCCTCCGCCGTGGCTACACCTTC. Its translation is CASSPQGAGSPLRRGYTF.

The gene calls are TRBV29-1 and TRBJ1-2, with D uncertain. From germline, CDR1 is SQVTM and CDR2 ANQGSEA. This CDR3 spans 14 amino acids. V lost 4 bases and J 3 bases, leaving 15 bases between the germline ends. CDR3 nucleotides: TGCAGCGTTGCACGACAAGACGAAGACTATGGCTACACCTTC. Its translation: CSVARQDEDYGYTF.

The chain is built from TRBV7-2 and TRBJ2-5; D is unresolved. The V end was cut by 0 bases, the J end by 5 bases, with 13 bases between. CDR1 and CDR2 (germline): SGHTA, FQGNSA. The CDR3 runs to 15 residues. The chain's CDR3 is CASSLAPSLGETQYF. For the CDR3, the DNA is TGTGCCAGCAGCTTAGCACCGTCCTTGGGGGAGACCCAGTACTTC.

Only a few counts were recorded for this clone. The chain has TRBV29-1 and TRBJ1-1, with a tentative D call TRBD1 (5 bases). V lost 6 bases and J lost 7, with 12 bases in between. The CDR3 has 11 amino acids. CDR1 and CDR2 from the germline V gene are SQVTM and ANQGSEA. The CDR3 is CSVRWGIEAFF. CDR3 DNA: TGCAGCGTGAGGTGGGGGATTGAAGCTTTCTTT.

The V and J genes are TRBV5-1 and TRBJ1-2, with 9 bases aligning to TRBD1. CDR3 length: 15 amino acids. CDR1 is SGHRS, CDR2 YFSETQ, per germline. After removal of 0 bases from V and 4 bases from J, the junction contained 4 bases not matched to a gene. Written as DNA, the CDR3 is TGCGCCAGCAGCTTGGATGGGACAGGGCCCTATGGCTACACCTTC. Residues: CASSLDGTGPYGYTF.

The chain uses TRBV27 and TRBJ2-2, with no clear D. Per the germline V gene, CDR1 is MNHEY and CDR2 is SMNVEV (reference sequence). The CDR3 runs 14 residues. The V gene lost 5 bases and the J gene lost 6 bases, with 13 bases spanning the gap. The CDR3 protein is CASSPGGASGELFF. CDR3 nucleotide sequence: TGTGCCAGCAGTCCCGGCGGCGCGTCCGGGGAGCTGTTTTTT.

This sequence joins TRBV6-1 and TRBJ2-4; the D call may be TRBD1 or TRBD2 (5 bases each). V lost 6 bases, J lost 5 bases, and 8 bases lay in between. The germline CDR1 and CDR2 sequences are MNHNS and SASEGT. This CDR3 has 12 residues. The CDR3 DNA sequence: TGTGCCAGCAGGTCGGGACAAAACATTCAGTACTTC. Protein sequence: CASRSGQNIQYF.

This rearrangement joins TRBV4-3 to TRBJ1-3, with TRBD1 as a possible D gene (5 bases). V was clipped by 0 bases and J by 8 bases, with 11 bases between them. Germline values: CDR1 LGHNA, CDR2 YSLEER. The length of the CDR3 is 14 residues. CDR3 DNA: TGCGCCAGCAGCCAAGAGGGACGTGGCCACACCATATATTTT. It encodes CASSQEGRGHTIYF.

This chain joins TRBV11-1 and TRBJ2-7, with TRBD2 identical over 8 bases. Germline-derived CDR1 and CDR2 are SGHAT and FQDESV (reference sequence). Unmatched junction bases numbered 6, after V lost 5 bases and J lost 0 bases. This CDR3 region has 15 residues. CDR3 coding DNA: TGTGCCAGCAGCGGACGCGGGAGGCCCTCCTACGAGCAGTACTTC. Translated, it gives CASSGRGRPSYEQYF.

The gene calls are TRBV6-1 and TRBJ2-5; 7 bases align to TRBD1. Germline V gene sequence: CDR1 MNHNS, CDR2 SASEGT. The trim removed 6 bases at V and 4 bases at J, leaving 5 bases unmatched. This CDR3 comprises 13 residues. The CDR3 DNA reads TGTGCCAGCAGACAACAGGGGACAGAGACCCAGTACTTC. It is translated as CASRQQGTETQYF.

This chain connects TRBV28 to TRBJ2-5, with a weak D call TRBD1 (5 bases). Germline CDR1 MDHEN, CDR2 SYDVKM. This CDR3 is built from 14 residues. Trimming removed 4 bases from V and 2 bases from J, with 11 bases in between. CDR3 loop: CASSSPGAQETQYF. The DNA for the CDR3 is TGTGCCAGCAGTTCACCTGGGGCTCAAGAGACCCAGTACTTC.

This chain connects TRBV29-1 to TRBJ2-5; 8 bases map to TRBD2. The CDR3 totals 12 residues. The germline CDR1 and CDR2 sequences are SQVTM and ANQGSEA. The V gene end was trimmed by 5 bases and the J gene end by 7 bases; junction bases not matched to a gene: 6. The DNA for the CDR3 is TGCAGCGTTAAGCGGGAGCTTGTGACCCAGTACTTC. It specifies CSVKRELVTQYF.

V and J are TRBV27 and TRBJ2-1, with TRBD2 identical over 10 bases. The germline gives CDR1 MNHEY, CDR2 SMNVEV (reference sequence). The J segment lost 6 bases and the V segment lost 8 bases, leaving 7 bases of the junction unmatched. CDR3 size: 14 residues. The CDR3 here is CASGPSGSPNEQFF. The CDR3 DNA sequence: TGTGCCAGCGGCCCTAGCGGGAGCCCCAATGAGCAGTTCTTC.

The rearrangement links TRBV19 to TRBJ1-3, with 9 bases that match TRBD1. CDR3 length: 15 residues. Germline assignment: CDR1 LNHDA and CDR2 SQIVND (reference sequence). Losses at the gene ends were 8 bases for V and 2 bases for J; bases not matched to a gene: 7. The CDR3 reads CASRPNRGPGNTIYF. The CDR3, as DNA: TGTGCCAGTCGACCCAACAGGGGGCCTGGAAACACCATATATTTT. Combining the CDR3 with reference TRBV19 and TRBJ1-3 gives the whole variable domain DGGITQSPKYLFRKEGQNVTLSCEQNLNHDAMYWYRQDPGQGLRLIYYSQIVNDFQKGDIAEGYSVSREKKESFPLTVTSAQKNPTAFYLCASRPNRGPGNTIYFGEGSWLTVV.

The genes are TRBV10-2 and TRBJ2-6; D call uncertain. The CDR3 sequence is 17 residues long. The germline V gene encodes CDR1 WSHSY and CDR2 SAAADI. V shed 3 bases and J shed 0 bases, with 12 bases lying between them. Written as DNA, the CDR3 is TGCGCCAGCAGTGATGGGCTAGGGTACTCTGGGGCCAACGTCCTGACTTTC. Translation: CASSDGLGYSGANVLTF.

The chain joins TRBV27 to TRBJ2-1, with D possibly TRBD1 on 6 matching bases. CDR1 and CDR2 from the germline V gene are MNHEY and SMNVEV (reference sequence). The CDR3 sequence is 15 residues long. V lost 6 bases and J 2 bases, leaving 14 bases between the germline ends. The DNA of the CDR3 is TGTGCCAGCAGGCCCACAGGGAGCACCTACAATGAGCAGTTCTTC. Translating it yields CASRPTGSTYNEQFF.

The chain combines TRBV28 with TRBJ2-5, with a tentative D call TRBD2 (5 bases). This CDR3 contains 11 residues. From germline, CDR1 is MDHEN and CDR2 SYDVKM. V lost 2 bases, J lost 9 bases, and 7 bases lay in between. CDR3 residues: CASSLGSPQYF. The CDR3 DNA is TGTGCCAGCAGTTTAGGGAGCCCCCAGTACTTC.

The chain carries TRBV6-5 and TRBJ1-2, with D possibly TRBD1 on 5 matching bases. CDR3 length: 11 residues. Trimming removed 6 bases at V and 8 bases at J, with 10 bases between. The germline V gene encodes CDR1 MNHEY and CDR2 SVGAGI. The CDR3 coding sequence is TGTGCCAGCAGCACAGGCGGAGGCTACACCTTC. Translated: CASSTGGGYTF.

The J gene is TRBJ2-5, the V gene TRBV6-1, with 9 nucleotides matching TRBD2. This CDR3 has 17 amino acids. Trimming took 2 bases from V and 5 from J; bases not matched to a gene: 12. Germline CDR1 MNHNS, CDR2 SASEGT. The CDR3 DNA follows: TGTGCCAGCAGTGAACGGGGCGGGAGGGCTTTGTGGGAGACCCAGTACTTC. Its translation is CASSERGGRALWETQYF.

V and J are TRBV7-2 and TRBJ2-7; weak D call: TRBD2 (5 bases). Germline V gives CDR1 SGHTA, CDR2 FQGNSA. The CDR3 extends over 13 amino acids. The V gene lost 3 bases and the J gene lost 6 bases, with 12 bases spanning the gap. The chain's CDR3 is CASSFDYRAEQYF. CDR3 DNA: TGTGCCAGCAGCTTCGACTATCGTGCCGAGCAGTACTTC.

The chain recombines TRBV5-1 with TRBJ1-1, with unresolved D. Germline V CDR1 and CDR2: SGHRS, YFSETQ. The CDR3 runs 14 residues. The V and J ends lost 0 bases and 1 base respectively, with 7 bases between them. The CDR3 protein is CASSLARENTEAFF. CDR3 nucleotide sequence: TGCGCCAGCAGCTTGGCCCGGGAGAACACTGAAGCTTTCTTT.

The genes are TRBV30 and TRBJ2-1; TRBD1 matches 9 bases. This CDR3 comprises 14 residues. Germline V gives CDR1 GTSNPN, CDR2 SVGIG (reference sequence). V dropped 3 bases and J dropped 7; count of bases not matched to a gene: 7. The CDR3 region is CAWRTGTGWNEQFF. CDR3 DNA sequence: TGTGCCTGGAGGACCGGGACAGGGTGGAATGAGCAGTTCTTC.

The chain recombines TRBV25-1 with TRBJ1-1; TRBD1 matches 8 bases. Trimming removed 4 bases from V and 4 bases from J; junction bases left unmatched: 5. The length of the CDR3 is 14 residues. Germline CDR1 is MGHDK and CDR2 is SYGVNS. The CDR3 region is CASSGFDRGTEAFF. The CDR3 DNA reads TGTGCCAGCAGTGGGTTCGACAGGGGCACTGAAGCTTTCTTT.

Points on this clone: One end of the junction is discordant with germline, which a read error may explain. The chain couples TRBV6-1 to TRBJ1-1; TRBD1 matches 8 bases. CDR1 and CDR2 (germline): MNHNS, SASEGT. This CDR3 has 15 residues. As DNA, the CDR3 is TGTGCCAGCAGTGCCCGACAGGGGATGAACGCTGAAGCTTTCTTT. Translating gives CASSARQGMNAEAFF.

J is TRBJ1-3 and V is TRBV27; D may be TRBD1 (6 bases). The germline V gene has CDR1 MNHEY and CDR2 SMNVEV (reference sequence). V was shortened by 5 bases and J by 0 bases, with 14 bases between the two germline ends. CDR3 length equals 16 residues. CDR3 coding DNA: TGTGCCAGCAGTCCGCGGACAGCCAGCTCTGGAAACACCATATATTTT. Translated: CASSPRTASSGNTIYF.